This T cell receptor (beta chain) was documented in a study of CD8 T cells in Susac syndrome. About 0.5 to 1 ug RNA was reverse transcribed with random hexamers. TCRdb reprocessed the immunoSEQ multiplex PCR reads with MiXCR, giving one entry per CDR3 protein. The table lists a few hundred thousand distinct CDR3 sequences, roughly 92% of them singletons. With regard to this clonotype: The junction shows a germline mismatch at one end, possibly a read error.

In contrast to the negatively isolated CD8+ and CD4+ T cells, TEMRA cells were FACS-enriched. The CDR3 has 12 residues. Looked up from germline, CDR1 is PRHDT and CDR2 is FYEKMQ (reference sequence). The J gene is TRBJ1-1, the V gene TRBV13; no clear D gene. The sequence was collected from a human donor with multiple sclerosis. The specimen was CD8+ T cells from PBMCs. CDR3 sequence (DNA): TGTGCCAGCAGCCAGACGAACCCTGAAGCTTTCTTT. Translation gives CASSQTNPEAFF.